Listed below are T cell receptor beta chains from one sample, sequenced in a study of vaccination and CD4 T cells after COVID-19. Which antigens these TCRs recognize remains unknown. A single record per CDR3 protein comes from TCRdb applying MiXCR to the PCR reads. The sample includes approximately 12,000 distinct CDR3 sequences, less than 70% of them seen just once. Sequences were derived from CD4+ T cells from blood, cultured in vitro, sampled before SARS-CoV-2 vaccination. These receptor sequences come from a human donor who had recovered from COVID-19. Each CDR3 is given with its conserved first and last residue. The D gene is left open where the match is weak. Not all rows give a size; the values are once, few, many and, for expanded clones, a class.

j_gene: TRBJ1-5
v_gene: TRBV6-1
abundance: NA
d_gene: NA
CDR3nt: TGTGCCAGCAGTGAAGCGCCCAGGAACAATCAGCCCCAGCATTTT
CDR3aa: CASSEAPRNNQPQHF

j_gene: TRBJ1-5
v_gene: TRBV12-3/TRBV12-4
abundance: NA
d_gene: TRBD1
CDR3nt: TGTGCCAGCAGTACCGGACAGGGGGCCCGCAATCAGCCCCAGCATTTT
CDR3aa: CASSTGQGARNQPQHF

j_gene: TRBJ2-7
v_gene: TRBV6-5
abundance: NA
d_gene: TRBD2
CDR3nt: TGTGCCAGCAGTTACGGGCTAGCGGGAGGTAGTCGGAGGAACGAGCAGTACTTC
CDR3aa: CASSYGLAGGSRRNEQYF

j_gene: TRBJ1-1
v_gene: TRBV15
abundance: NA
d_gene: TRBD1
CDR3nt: TGTGCCACCAGCAGAGGGGTCGGACAGGGGGGGACTGAAGCTTTCTTT
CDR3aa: CATSRGVGQGGTEAFF

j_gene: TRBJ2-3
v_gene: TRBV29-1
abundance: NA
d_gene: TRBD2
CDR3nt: TGCAGCGTTGTACAATCCGGGACTAGCGGAATCAAGCAGTATTTT
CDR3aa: CSVVQSGTSGIKQYF

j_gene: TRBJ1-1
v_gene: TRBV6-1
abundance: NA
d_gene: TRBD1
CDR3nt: TGTGCCAGCAGCCCACTCGGACAGGGTCGGAACACTGAAGCTTTCTTT
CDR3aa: CASSPLGQGRNTEAFF

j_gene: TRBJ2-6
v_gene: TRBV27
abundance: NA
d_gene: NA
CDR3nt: TGTGCCAGCAGTGATGTATTATACTCTGGGGCCAACGTCCTGACTTTC
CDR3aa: CASSDVLYSGANVLTF

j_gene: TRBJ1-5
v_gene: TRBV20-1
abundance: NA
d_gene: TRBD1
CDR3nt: TGCAGTGCTAGACCCCGAGGGACAGCATATAATCAGCCCCAGCATTTT
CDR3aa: CSARPRGTAYNQPQHF

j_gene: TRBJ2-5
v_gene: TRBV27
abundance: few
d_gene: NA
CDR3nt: TGTGCCAGCAGTTTCAACGTGGACAGTGTAACCCAGTACTTC
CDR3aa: CASSFNVDSVTQYF

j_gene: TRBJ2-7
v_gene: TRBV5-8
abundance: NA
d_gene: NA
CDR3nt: TGTGCCAGCAGCCAGGGGGGGCCAGGCTACGAGCAGTACTTC
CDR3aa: CASSQGGPGYEQYF

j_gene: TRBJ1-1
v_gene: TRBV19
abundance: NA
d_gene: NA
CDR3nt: TGTGCCACGGACGGAGGGTTTTCAAGGACTGAAGCTTTCTTT
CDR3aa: CATDGGFSRTEAFF

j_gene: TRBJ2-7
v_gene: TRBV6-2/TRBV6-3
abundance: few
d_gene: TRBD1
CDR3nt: TGTGCCAGCAGTCTGACAGGGCGGGAGCAGTACTTC
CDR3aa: CASSLTGREQYF

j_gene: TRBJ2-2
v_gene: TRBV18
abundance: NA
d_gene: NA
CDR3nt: TGTGCCAGCTCACCACGCACAGTCCCGACCACCGGGGAGCTGTTTTTT
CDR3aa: CASSPRTVPTTGELFF

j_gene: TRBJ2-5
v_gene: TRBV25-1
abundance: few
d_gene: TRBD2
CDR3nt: TGTGCCAGCAGTGTAATAGCGGGAGACGGTTTAGAGACCCAGTACTTC
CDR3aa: CASSVIAGDGLETQYF

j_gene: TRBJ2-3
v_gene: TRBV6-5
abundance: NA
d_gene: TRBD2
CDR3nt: TGTGCCAGCAGTTACCCGAGCGGGAGTACTGCGGATACGCAGTATTTT
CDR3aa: CASSYPSGSTADTQYF

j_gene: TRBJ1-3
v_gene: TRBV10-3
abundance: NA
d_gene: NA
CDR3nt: TGTGCCATCACCCAAGACTCTGGAAACACCATATATTTT
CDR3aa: CAITQDSGNTIYF

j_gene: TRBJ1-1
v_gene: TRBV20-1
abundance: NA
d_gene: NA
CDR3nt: TGCAGTGCTAGAGATATACCCCAGTGGGCGCGGGGCACTGAAGCTTTCTTT
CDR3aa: CSARDIPQWARGTEAFF

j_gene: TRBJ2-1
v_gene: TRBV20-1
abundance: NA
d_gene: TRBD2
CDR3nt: TGCAGTGCTAGAGTGGGACTAGCGGGAAACAATGAGCAGTTCTTC
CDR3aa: CSARVGLAGNNEQFF

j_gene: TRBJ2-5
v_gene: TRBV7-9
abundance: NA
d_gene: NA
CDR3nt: TGTGCCAGCAGCTTAGGAGGCGGGACGGAGACCCAGTACTTC
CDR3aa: CASSLGGGTETQYF

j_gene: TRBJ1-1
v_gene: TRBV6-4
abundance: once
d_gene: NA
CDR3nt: TGTGCCAGCAGTGCCCTCCCGGCACGGACAGATATTAACACTGAAGCTTTCTTT
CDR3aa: CASSALPARTDINTEAFF

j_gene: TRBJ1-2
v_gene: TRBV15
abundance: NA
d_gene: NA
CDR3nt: TGTGCCACCAGCAGAGATTACAGGGCCTATGGCTACACCTTC
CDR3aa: CATSRDYRAYGYTF

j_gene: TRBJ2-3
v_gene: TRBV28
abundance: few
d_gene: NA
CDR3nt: TGTGCCAGCAGTTTTTCCCCCGGGGGCGGTTGGACAGATACGCAGTATTTT
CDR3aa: CASSFSPGGGWTDTQYF

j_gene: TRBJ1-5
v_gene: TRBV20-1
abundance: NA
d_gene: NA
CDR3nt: TGCAGTGCTTCGCCAGCGGGTCTTAATCAGCCCCAGCATTTT
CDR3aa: CSASPAGLNQPQHF

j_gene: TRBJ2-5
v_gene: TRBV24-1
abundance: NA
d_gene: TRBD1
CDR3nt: TGTGCCACCAGTGACACAGGACAGGAAGAGACCCAGTACTTC
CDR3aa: CATSDTGQEETQYF

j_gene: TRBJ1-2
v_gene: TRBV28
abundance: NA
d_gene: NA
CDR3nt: TGTGCCAGCAGCACCTCTGGACGGAACTATGGCGGCTACACCTTC
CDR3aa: CASSTSGRNYGGYTF

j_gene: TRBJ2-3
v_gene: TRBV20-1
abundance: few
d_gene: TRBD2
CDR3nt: TGCAGTGCTTTAGCGGGAACGGGACGCGATACGCAGTATTTT
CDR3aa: CSALAGTGRDTQYF

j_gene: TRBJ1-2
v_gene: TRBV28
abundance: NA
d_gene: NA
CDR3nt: TGTGCCAGCAGTTTAGCGAGCACGAGGGGCTACACCTTC
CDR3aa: CASSLASTRGYTF

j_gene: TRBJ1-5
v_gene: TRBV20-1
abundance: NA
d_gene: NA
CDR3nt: TGCAGTGCTAGAGTACCGACGGTGTATAGCAATCAGCCCCAGCATTTT
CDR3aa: CSARVPTVYSNQPQHF

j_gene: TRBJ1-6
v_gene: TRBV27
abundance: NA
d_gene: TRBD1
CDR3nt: TGTGCCAGCAGTACCGGGACAGGGCGGGTTGGCTCCTATAATTCACCCCTCCACTTT
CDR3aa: CASSTGTGRVGSYNSPLHF